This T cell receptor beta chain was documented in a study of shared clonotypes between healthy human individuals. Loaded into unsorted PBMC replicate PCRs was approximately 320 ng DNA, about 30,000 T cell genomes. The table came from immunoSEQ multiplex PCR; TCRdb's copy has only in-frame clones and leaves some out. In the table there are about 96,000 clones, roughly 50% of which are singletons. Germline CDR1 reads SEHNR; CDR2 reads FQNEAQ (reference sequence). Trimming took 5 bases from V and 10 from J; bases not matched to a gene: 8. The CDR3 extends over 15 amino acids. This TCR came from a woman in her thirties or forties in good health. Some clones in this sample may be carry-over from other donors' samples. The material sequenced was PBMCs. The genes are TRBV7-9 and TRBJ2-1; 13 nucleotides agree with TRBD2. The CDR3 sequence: CASSPGLAGVYEQFF. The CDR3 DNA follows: TGTGCCAGCAGCCCCGGACTAGCGGGAGTATACGAGCAGTTCTTC.